The 19 T cell receptor beta chains presented below share a single source sample, sequenced in a study of blood T cell repertoires in COVID-19. Generated by immunoSEQ multiplex PCR, the TCRdb table keeps only in-frame clones and is missing some. The sample records tens of thousands of clones, approximately 85% being singletons. The sample consisted of peripheral blood. These receptors originate from a human donor in a cohort sampled during active COVID-19.

The DNA of the CDR3 is TGTGCCAGCAGCGCCGGACTAGTCACCGGGGAGCTGTTTTTT. Residues: CASSAGLVTGELFF. The J gene is TRBJ2-2, the V gene TRBV11-2; 7 nucleotides line up with TRBD2. The germline V gene has CDR1 SGHAT and CDR2 FQNNGV. The V gene end was trimmed by 5 bases and the J gene end by 4 bases; junction bases not matched to a gene: 4. The CDR3 consists of 14 residues.

This chain connects TRBV15 to TRBJ1-2, with 9 bases that match TRBD1. This CDR3 has 12 amino acids. Germline V gene data show CDR1 as LNHNV and CDR2 as YYDKDF (reference sequence). The junction had 11 bases not matched to a gene; V was cut back by 8 bases and J by 13 bases. CDR3 region: CATSGTGYELTF. Here the CDR3 DNA reads TGTGCCACCTCCGGGACAGGGTACGAACTCACCTTC. The full variable domain, completed using reference TRBV15 and TRBJ1-2, is DAMVIQNPRYQVTQFGKPVTLSCSQTLNHNVMYWYQQKSSQAPKLLFHYYDKDFNNEADTPDNFQSRRPNTSFCFLDIRSPGLGDTAMYLCATSGTGYELTFGSGTRLTVV.

The V gene is TRBV6-5, the J gene TRBJ1-4, with 10 bases lining up with TRBD1. The CDR3 is 15 residues long. Germline V lookup: CDR1 MNHEY, CDR2 SVGAGI. After removal of 7 bases from V and 6 bases from J, the junction contained 8 bases not matched to a gene. DNA of the CDR3: TGTGCCAGCACCTCCCGGACAGGGGGGGATGAAAAACTGTTTTTT. Amino acid sequence: CASTSRTGGDEKLFF.

V and J are TRBV28 and TRBJ2-7; weak D call: TRBD2 (7 bases). V lost 11 bases to trimming and J lost 7 bases, with 24 bases between them. CDR3 length: 14 residues. From germline, CDR1 is MDHEN and CDR2 SYDVKM. The DNA for the CDR3 is TGTGCCGTGCAAAGCGGGACAACCCCCTCGGAGCAGTACTTC. Translating it yields CAVQSGTTPSEQYF.

The chain employs TRBV5-4 and TRBJ2-3, with D hard to call. The CDR3 is 12 amino acids. The germline V gene has CDR1 SGHNT and CDR2 YYREEE (reference sequence). Trimming took 2 bases from V and 3 from J, leaving 4 bases between them. The CDR3 bases are TGTGCCAGCAGCTTAGAGACAGATACGCAGTATTTT. Its translation is CASSLETDTQYF.

This clone was found once. The V and J genes are TRBV9 and TRBJ2-7, with D perhaps TRBD2 (7 bases). Trimming left V 2 bases short and J 6 bases short, with 12 bases between. CDR1 and CDR2 from the germline V gene are SGDLS and YYNGEE. The CDR3 runs to 13 residues. The CDR3 spells CASSVKGGSEQYF. CDR3 in DNA: TGTGCCAGCAGCGTTAAGGGGGGGAGCGAGCAGTACTTC.

This chain links TRBV7-9 with TRBJ1-1; 7 positions match TRBD1. The CDR3 has 17 residues. Per the germline V gene, CDR1 is SEHNR and CDR2 is FQNEAQ (reference sequence). J lost 4 bases, V lost 2 bases, and 13 bases had no gene match. CDR3: CASSLLTGDSNGTEAFF. CDR3 nucleotide sequence: TGTGCCAGCAGCTTACTTACAGGGGACTCTAATGGCACTGAAGCTTTCTTT.

This sequence joins TRBV15 and TRBJ2-7; possibly TRBD2 for D (5 bases). V was pared by 0 bases and J by 2 bases, with 8 bases between. Germline loops: CDR1 LNHNV, CDR2 YYDKDF (reference sequence). The CDR3 covers 14 residues. This CDR3 is CATSRDRGPYEQYF. The CDR3 region has the DNA TGTGCCACCAGCAGAGATCGGGGTCCCTACGAGCAGTACTTC.

The chain employs TRBV11-2 and TRBJ1-1, with D possibly being TRBD1 (5 bases). The CDR3 has 13 amino acids. V dropped 4 bases and J dropped 0 bases, with 6 bases sitting between them. CDR1 and CDR2 (germline): SGHAT, FQNNGV. Written as DNA, the CDR3 is TGTGCCAGCAGCTCAGGGTTGAACACTGAAGCTTTCTTT. Protein sequence: CASSSGLNTEAFF.

The chain joins TRBV6-5 to TRBJ1-1; D may be TRBD1 (5 bases). Germline CDR1 reads MNHEY; CDR2 reads SVGAGI. The ends were cut back, 6 bases at V and 5 bases at J, with 13 bases in the middle. The CDR3 covers 13 residues. CDR3 nucleotide sequence: TGTGCCAGCAGGCCCGGGGGGGGGACTGAAGCTTTCTTT. Amino acid sequence: CASRPGGGTEAFF.

J is TRBJ1-1 and V is TRBV30; perhaps TRBD1 as D (5 bases). Trimming removed 8 bases at V and 4 bases at J, with 14 bases between. Germline CDR1 and CDR2: GTSNPN and SVGIG (reference sequence). There are 12 residues in the CDR3. This chain's CDR3 is CAMTDTFTEAFF. CDR3 nucleotides: TGTGCCATGACGGACACATTCACTGAAGCTTTCTTT.

V and J are TRBV19 and TRBJ2-7; TRBD2 matches 7 bases. The CDR3 has 13 amino acids. V gave up 6 bases and J gave up 0 bases; unmatched junction bases: 2. Germline-derived CDR1 and CDR2 are LNHDA and SQIVND (reference sequence). The CDR3 nucleotides are TGTGCCAGTAGCCGGGGGGACTCCTACGAGCAGTACTTC. It is translated as CASSRGDSYEQYF.

The genes are TRBV10-2 and TRBJ2-7; TRBD1 matches at 7 bases. Germline values: CDR1 WSHSY, CDR2 SAAADI. There are 12 residues in the CDR3. J lost 2 bases, V lost 6 bases, and 1 base had no gene match. The DNA for the CDR3 is TGCGCCAGCAGAGGGGGCGCCTACGAGCAGTACTTC. Translation: CASRGGAYEQYF.

CDR3 in DNA: TGTGCCAGCAGCTTGGGAGGGTTTAGCGGGGGATACTACGAGCAGTACTTC. As protein: CASSLGGFSGGYYEQYF. The chain combines TRBV5-4 with TRBJ2-7, with 9 bases lining up with TRBD2. The CDR3 sequence is 17 residues long. Germline CDR1 SGHNT, CDR2 YYREEE (reference sequence). V was clipped by 0 bases and J by 3 bases; unmatched bases: 10.

The chain employs TRBV5-1 and TRBJ1-5, with D unresolved. Between the trimmed V and J ends, which lost 0 bases and 4 bases, there was a span of 8 bases. There are 14 residues in the CDR3. Germline CDR1 is SGHRS and CDR2 is YFSETQ. The CDR3 nucleotides read TGCGCCAGCAGCTTGGGTCAGATTAATCAGCCCCAGCATTTT. It codes for CASSLGQINQPQHF.

This chain joins TRBV5-1 and TRBJ1-2; D unresolved. The ends were cut back, 4 bases at V and 4 bases at J, with 11 bases in the middle. The CDR3 sequence is 13 residues long. Germline loops: CDR1 SGHRS, CDR2 YFSETQ. The CDR3 coding sequence is TGCGCCAGCAGCCTTGACGGAGTCTATGGCTACACCTTC. Protein product: CASSLDGVYGYTF.

This sequence joins TRBV18 and TRBJ1-1, with D maybe TRBD1 (6 bases). V lost 1 base and J lost 8, with 8 bases in between. The CDR3 has 12 amino acids. Germline CDR1 and CDR2: KGHSH and LQKENI. The CDR3 region has the DNA TGTGCCAGCTCACCACTGCAGGGGGAAGCTTTCTTT. Amino acid sequence: CASSPLQGEAFF.

The chain is built from TRBV5-8 and TRBJ1-2, with 7 bases lining up with TRBD1. Looked up from germline, CDR1 is SGHTS and CDR2 is YDEGEE. The V and J ends lost 4 bases and 8 bases, in that order; junction bases with no gene match: 5. The CDR3 sequence is 12 residues long. CDR3 in amino acids: CASSRQGEGYTF. CDR3 DNA sequence: TGTGCCAGCAGCCGACAGGGCGAGGGCTACACCTTC. Using reference TRBV5-8 and TRBJ1-2 for the parts outside the CDR3, the full variable domain is EAGVTQSPTHLIKTRGQQATLRCSPISGHTSVYWYQQALGLGLQFLLWYDEGEERNRGNFPPRFSGRQFPNYSSELNVNALELEDSALYLCASSRQGEGYTFGSGTRLTVV.

V is TRBV10-3 and J is TRBJ2-7; D possibly corresponds to TRBD1 (7 bases). Germline values: CDR1 ENHRY, CDR2 SYGVKD. Trimming took off 4 bases at V and 2 bases at J, with 9 bases between the two ends. The CDR3 has 13 residues. The CDR3 DNA sequence: TGTGCCATCAGTGGCGGGACAGCCTACGAGCAGTACTTC. It is translated as CAISGGTAYEQYF.